Each of the 17 T cell receptor beta chains below was sequenced from the same sample in a study of shared clonotypes between healthy human individuals. Sequencing was performed with immunoSEQ multiplex PCR; in TCRdb, only in-frame clones are kept and a portion is missing. The repertoire includes 950,000 to 1,300,000 clones, under 80% of them detected once, and less than 1.5% sits in the top ten. The specimen was memory CD4+ T cells sorted from blood. The subset is: CD45RA-negative fraction. The receptors come from a man between 18 and 29 years old in good health.

The V call is TRBV30, the J call TRBJ1-2; 7 bases align to TRBD1. Germline trimming cut 4 bases from V and 4 bases from J; bases unmatched to any gene: 9. Germline V gives CDR1 GTSNPN, CDR2 SVGIG (reference sequence). The CDR3 consists of 14 residues. The CDR3 DNA reads TGTGCCTGGATACAGGGGCCCTCACCCTATGGCTACACCTTC. This gives the protein CAWIQGPSPYGYTF.

The V call is TRBV2, the J call TRBJ2-1; 11 nucleotides align to TRBD2. The V gene's germline CDR1 is SNHLY and CDR2 FYNNEI. Losses at the gene ends were 6 bases for V and 7 bases for J; bases not matched to a gene: 5. CDR3 length equals 14 residues. Written as DNA, the CDR3 is TGTGCCAGCAGGCGGTCTAGCGGGAGGAATGAGCAGTTCTTC. It translates to CASRRSSGRNEQFF. The complete variable domain, with remaining parts taken from reference TRBV2 and TRBJ2-1, reads EPEVTQTPSHQVTQMGQEVILRCVPISNHLYFYWYRQILGQKVEFLVSFYNNEISEKSEIFDDQFSVERPDGSNFTLKIRSTKLEDSAMYFCASRRSSGRNEQFFGPGTRLTVL.

This chain connects TRBV11-2 to TRBJ2-5; D gene ambiguous. The germline gives CDR1 SGHAT, CDR2 FQNNGV. The V end lost 1 base, the J end lost 7 bases, and 4 bases lay between the germline ends. The CDR3 has 11 residues. The CDR3 here is CASSLGGTQYF. Written as DNA, the CDR3 is TGTGCCAGCAGCTTAGGTGGGACCCAGTACTTC.

The genes are TRBV27 and TRBJ2-2; D possibly corresponds to TRBD2 (6 bases). CDR1 is MNHEY and CDR2 is SMNVEV in the germline V gene (reference sequence). CDR3 length: 14 residues. The V and J ends lost 8 bases and 4 bases respectively, with 14 bases between them. The CDR3 region is CASGRGLFTGELFF. CDR3 DNA sequence: TGTGCCAGCGGGCGGGGCTTATTCACCGGGGAGCTGTTTTTT.

This chain joins TRBV11-2 and TRBJ2-2; D is uncertain. Germline V gives CDR1 SGHAT, CDR2 FQNNGV. Between the trimmed V and J ends, which lost 4 bases and 0 bases, there was a span of 6 bases. The CDR3 length is 14 residues. CDR3 sequence reads: CASSSGPNTGELFF. CDR3 nucleotides: TGTGCCAGCAGCTCCGGACCGAACACCGGGGAGCTGTTTTTT.

V gene TRBV7-9 combines with J gene TRBJ2-7, with D perhaps matching TRBD2 (5 bases). This CDR3 has 15 residues. V lost 1 base to trimming and J lost 5 bases, with 15 bases between them. Germline CDR1 and CDR2: SEHNR and FQNEAQ (reference sequence). The CDR3 is CASSLEGRRLDEQYF. As DNA, the CDR3 is TGTGCCAGCAGCTTAGAGGGCCGGAGGTTGGACGAGCAGTACTTC.

The chain joins TRBV4-3 to TRBJ1-1; D is undetermined. Trimming removed 1 base at V and 0 bases at J, with 9 bases between. The CDR3 covers 15 residues. Per the germline V gene, CDR1 is LGHNA and CDR2 is YSLEER. CDR3 amino acids: CASSQGLVLNTEAFF. In DNA form, the CDR3 reads TGCGCCAGCAGCCAAGGGCTGGTCCTGAACACTGAAGCTTTCTTT.

In nucleotides, the CDR3 is TGTGCCAGCAGCTCAGACCTAGCGGGAGTCTCCTACAATGAGCAGTTCTTC. Protein: CASSSDLAGVSYNEQFF. The rearrangement joins TRBV7-2 to TRBJ2-1, with 10 bases lining up with TRBD2. Per the germline V gene, CDR1 is SGHTA and CDR2 is FQGNSA. The CDR3 is 17 amino acids. V trimming: 4 bases; J trimming: 0 bases; junction bases outside the gene matches: 6. The entire variable domain, with the rest obtained from reference TRBV7-2 and TRBJ2-1, is as follows: GAGVSQSPSNKVTEKGKDVELRCDPISGHTALYWYRQSLGQGLEFLIYFQGNSAPDKSGLPSDRFSAERTGGSVSTLTIQRTQQEDSAVYLCASSSDLAGVSYNEQFFGPGTRLTVL.

The rearrangement links TRBV30 to TRBJ1-5, with TRBD1 matching over 7 bases. The ends lost 5 bases at V and 0 bases at J; junction bases unmatched: 7. Germline values: CDR1 GTSNPN, CDR2 SVGIG (reference sequence). The CDR3 sequence is 15 residues long. The CDR3 nucleotides read TGTGCCTGGGGGAGACAGGGTTATAGCAATCAGCCCCAGCATTTT. Translation gives CAWGRQGYSNQPQHF.

The V call is TRBV30, the J call TRBJ1-2, with D perhaps TRBD1 (6 bases). Germline assignment: CDR1 GTSNPN and CDR2 SVGIG (reference sequence). The V end lost 0 bases, the J end lost 4 bases, and 15 bases lay between the germline ends. CDR3 length equals 15 residues. Here the CDR3 reads CAWSVPGGATYGYTF. In DNA, the CDR3 is TGTGCCTGGAGTGTACCTGGGGGGGCAACCTATGGCTACACCTTC.

The chain carries TRBV29-1 and TRBJ2-6; tentative D call: TRBD1 (5 bases). The CDR3 covers 15 residues. CDR1 is SQVTM and CDR2 is ANQGSEA in the germline V gene. Trimming cost V 5 bases and J 0 bases, with 11 bases left between them. DNA of the CDR3: TGCAGCGTTTTTGAAGGACACTCTGGGGCCAACGTCCTGACTTTC. The encoded protein is CSVFEGHSGANVLTF.

Comment on this clone: This likely came from a read error, as a far larger clone is one base away. The chain links TRBV7-8 to TRBJ1-1, with D unclear. V lost 4 bases to trimming and J lost 3 bases, with 18 bases between them. Germline V gene sequence: CDR1 SGHVS, CDR2 FQNEAQ. There are 16 residues in the CDR3. The CDR3 is CASSSYRFSSDTEAFF. The CDR3 DNA reads as TGTGCCAGCAGCTCCTACCGGTTCTCCTCGGACACTGAAGCTTTCTTT.

CDR3 amino acids: CASSYRRSSYNSPLHF. DNA for the CDR3: TGTGCCAGCAGTTACCGGCGGAGCTCCTATAATTCACCCCTCCACTTT. The chain couples TRBV6-5 to TRBJ1-6; no firm D call. Trimming shortened V by 2 bases and J by 0 bases, and 8 bases separated the two germline ends. The CDR3 loop spans 16 amino acids. Germline V CDR1 and CDR2: MNHEY, SVGAGI.

The CDR3 loop reads CASSMALSYEQYF. DNA for the CDR3: TGTGCCAGTAGTATGGCCCTATCCTACGAGCAGTACTTC. This sequence joins TRBV19 and TRBJ2-7; D remains ambiguous. This CDR3 has 13 residues. Trimming removed 3 bases at V and 1 base at J, with 7 bases between. Germline loops: CDR1 LNHDA, CDR2 SQIVND (reference sequence).

This clone turned up a few times. This rearrangement joins TRBV6-5 to TRBJ1-2, with D hard to call. In germline, CDR1 is MNHEY, CDR2 SVGAGI. The CDR3 covers 13 residues. Trimming removed 7 bases at V and 6 bases at J, with 15 bases between. CDR3 loop: CASTPRGRDGYTF. The CDR3 DNA reads TGTGCCAGCACCCCACGGGGAAGGGATGGCTACACCTTC.

The chain uses TRBV29-1 and TRBJ1-1; D is unresolved. CDR3 size: 14 residues. Trimming left V 2 bases short and J 5 bases short, with 15 bases between. CDR1 SQVTM and CDR2 ANQGSEA come from the germline V gene. The CDR3 DNA follows: TGCAGCGTTGAAATGGGAGGCGCCTGGACTGAAGCTTTCTTT. This codes for CSVEMGGAWTEAFF.

V is TRBV4-2 and J is TRBJ1-2; TRBD1 is a possible D gene (6 bases). The germline V gene has CDR1 LGHNA and CDR2 YNFKEQ. V was trimmed by 3 bases and J by 8 bases, leaving 13 bases between them. The CDR3 has 13 residues. This CDR3 is CASSQGNRDGYTF. In DNA form, the CDR3 reads TGTGCCAGCAGCCAGGGTAACAGGGACGGCTACACCTTC.